These 2 T cell receptor beta chains were all obtained from the same sample, sequenced in a study of cytotoxic CD8 clonotypes in ibrutinib-treated CLL. Measured with immunoSEQ multiplex PCR; TCRdb has only the in-frame clones, and not every one. The sample includes around 200,000 clones, 79% of them seen just once. The specimen comprised PBMCs, sampled after 12 months of ibrutinib treatment. The receptors come from a human donor with chronic lymphocytic leukemia.

The chain employs TRBV6-5 and TRBJ2-7; possible D gene TRBD2, 7 bases. The CDR3 has 15 residues. The germline V and J ends were trimmed by 6 bases and 0 bases, with 15 bases remaining between them. Germline V gives CDR1 MNHEY, CDR2 SVGAGI. CDR3 sequence: CASRDRGASSYEQYF. The CDR3 DNA is TGTGCCAGCAGGGACCGGGGGGCCAGCTCCTACGAGCAGTACTTC.

This clone was seen more than once but under ten times. This chain uses TRBV13 with TRBJ2-7, with D maybe TRBD2 (5 bases). The CDR3 totals 15 residues. Trimming took off 5 bases at V and 4 bases at J, with 18 bases between the two ends. Per germline, CDR1 PRHDT and CDR2 FYEKMQ (reference sequence). CDR3 protein: CASSLSGKSLYEQYF. The CDR3 region has the DNA TGTGCCAGCAGCCTCTCCGGGAAGTCCCTTTACGAGCAGTACTTC.